Below, one T cell receptor beta chain is given with its context. The data stem from a study of OX40 agonist ivuxolimab in advanced cancers. In the study overall: Prior anti-PD-1, anti-PD-L1 or anti-CTLA-4 therapy did not bar entry, and less than 50% had some.

V gave up 4 bases and J gave up 3 bases, with 10 bases separating them. The CDR3 sequence is 13 residues long. CDR1 is MDHEN and CDR2 is SYDVKM in the germline V gene. Data came from immunoSEQ multiplex PCR; TCRdb stores just in-frame clones and leaves some out. This sample has tens of thousands of clones, with about 81% found just once. The receptor's source is an adult with an advanced solid tumor such as melanoma, head and neck, liver or kidney cancer. The genes are TRBV28 and TRBJ2-7; TRBD1 might be the D (7 bases). The source material was CD4+ or CD8+ T cells sorted from blood, sampled in a trial of the OX40 agonist ivuxolimab. This CDR3 is CASSYRGGYEQYF. The CDR3 bases are TGTGCCAGCAGTTACAGGGGAGGCTACGAGCAGTACTTC.